A single sample is the source of the 8 T cell receptor beta chains below, sequenced in a study of blood T cells in healthy people across ages. A second PCR of about 7 to 12 cycles used a sample-barcoded 5' primer and a J-beta primer mix. TCRdb re-called the 5' RACE reads through MiXCR, storing one row per CDR3 protein. The profile shows hundreds of thousands of distinct CDR3 sequences, approximately 52% of them singletons. The sample consisted of blood. Receptors originate from a woman over 75 in good health.

CDR3 residues: CASSLRVGGTGFSPLHF. As DNA, the CDR3 is TGTGCCAGCAGTTTAAGAGTAGGCGGGACAGGGTTTTCACCCCTCCACTTT. V gene TRBV12-3 or TRBV12-4 combines with J gene TRBJ1-6, with 9 bases lining up with TRBD1. There are 17 residues in the CDR3. Trimming removed 2 bases from V and 9 bases from J; junction bases left unmatched: 11.

The sample holds many counts of this clonotype. The chain employs TRBV5-1 and TRBJ2-7, with D perhaps matching TRBD1 or TRBD2 (5 bases each). V lost 3 bases and J lost 6, with 16 bases in between. Germline CDR1 reads SGHRS; CDR2 reads YFSETQ. The CDR3 sequence is 14 residues long. The CDR3 DNA reads TGCGCCAGCAGCTATGAGGGGAGTACAGCCGAGCAGTACTTC. This codes for CASSYEGSTAEQYF.

This chain connects TRBV6-6 to TRBJ2-1, with D tentatively TRBD1 or TRBD2 (6 bases each). Germline values: CDR1 MNHNY, CDR2 SVGAGI (reference sequence). The CDR3 contains 12 residues. Trimming cost V 6 bases and J 10 bases, with 13 bases left between them. The chain's CDR3 is CASRFGGNEQFF. The CDR3 DNA follows: TGTGCCAGCAGGTTCGGGGGCAACGAGCAGTTCTTC.

This clonotype has at least ten counts. This chain joins TRBV20-1 and TRBJ2-7; no clear D. Germline CDR1 reads DFQATT; CDR2 reads SNEGSKA (reference sequence). The CDR3 consists of 13 residues. V was cut by 6 bases and J by 4 bases, with 16 bases left in between. The CDR3 coding sequence is TGCAGTGCGCAGCCCAGGATTGGTTACGAGCAGTACTTC. Residues: CSAQPRIGYEQYF.

The sample holds one count of this clonotype. The chain uses TRBV9 and TRBJ1-2, with D possibly being TRBD1 (6 bases). Germline V CDR1 and CDR2: SGDLS, YYNGEE. Trimming pared 1 base from V and 7 bases from J, leaving 20 bases between. The CDR3 contains 16 residues. CDR3 bases: TGTGCCAGCAGCGTACAACCGGGGGACAATTATTTTGGCTACACCTTC. It codes for CASSVQPGDNYFGYTF. Full variable domain (missing parts from reference TRBV9 and TRBJ1-2): DSGVTQTPKHLITATGQRVTLRCSPRSGDLSVYWYQQSLDQGLQFLIQYYNGEERAKGNILERFSAQQFPDLHSELNLSSLELGDSALYFCASSVQPGDNYFGYTFGSGTRLTVV.

This clonotype was detected only a few times. V and J are TRBV24-1 and TRBJ2-2; TRBD2 matches at 13 bases. Germline lookup yields CDR1 KGHDR and CDR2 SFDVKD. The V segment lost 9 bases and the J segment 4 bases; nucleotides outside the gene matches: 13. The CDR3 loop spans 18 amino acids. CDR3 protein: CATSKPGLAGSGTGELFF. The DNA of the CDR3 is TGTGCCACCTCCAAGCCGGGACTAGCGGGATCGGGCACCGGGGAGCTGTTTTTT.

This rearrangement joins TRBV12-3 or TRBV12-4 to TRBJ2-3; the match to TRBD2 covers 16 bases. The CDR3 is 18 residues long. V dropped 5 bases and J dropped 1; count of bases not matched to a gene: 6. The chain's CDR3 is CASSPGTSGRARTDTQYF. The CDR3 DNA sequence: TGTGCCAGCAGTCCCGGGACTAGCGGGAGGGCCCGCACAGATACGCAGTATTTT.

The CDR3 DNA is TGTGCCACCCGCCCAGGGACAGGACGGGGCGAGCAGTACTTC. This encodes CATRPGTGRGEQYF. The rearrangement uses TRBV15 and TRBJ2-7; 8 positions match TRBD1. V lost 8 bases and J lost 6; bases outside the gene matches: 12. Germline CDR1 reads LNHNV; CDR2 reads YYDKDF (reference sequence). This CDR3 has 14 residues.